The entry below describes one TCR beta chain. Its antigen has not been determined. The record has no base qualities; no much larger clone is one base away. Participants in the prospective study were aged roughly 18 to 100 years, lived in some 24 United States geographic areas, and enrolled through a virtual design. To assign participants to cohorts, the prospective study relied on clinical history that participants themselves reported in a screening survey and a study questionnaire. Recovered participants in ImmuneRACE Cohort 3 were defined by two consecutive negative NP/OP PCR tests, clearance by a healthcare professional, or resolution of symptoms. Each participant in the prospective study had whole blood, serum and a nasopharyngeal or oropharyngeal swab collected by mobile phlebotomists. Over a roughly 2-month period, participants in the prospective study had the option of providing additional blood draws and questionnaires. Prospective study blood samples were shipped either frozen or at room temperature before DNA extraction.

The record originates from a study of blood T cell repertoires in COVID-19 (TCRdb year 2020). Regarding the complete study: Collaborator samples came from the United States, Italy and Spain and covered acute and convalescent phases of COVID-19. The prospective study material was composed of cDNA or gDNA derived from T cells, B-cell-depleted T cells, or PBMCs. Subjects who had been exposed to COVID-19, were actively infected with it, or had recovered from it provided the deeply sampled blood TCRbeta repertoires that made up the dataset. The repertoires were released in a freely available public database meant as a resource for research on the immune response to SARS-CoV-2. The samples were drawn from two sources: the first 160 participants of the ongoing ImmuneRACE study, and over 1,000 subjects contributed by 6 global collaborators. Nearly every sample came with metadata listing a de-identified subject ID, COVID-19 status, age in years and sex. Where available, HLA class I and class II types were obtained from metadata supplied by the sample provider rather than from assay-based typing. What the authors observed across the whole study: The amount of clinical and demographic metadata varied by source and participant and was provided uncurated.

The immunoSEQ Assay, a bias-controlled multiplex PCR, was used to amplify TCRbeta CDR3 regions from genomic DNA. Turning to the authors' computational methods: The number of nucleated cells in each sample was estimated by amplification of reference gene primers within the assay. Sequence reads were collapsed and filtered to measure the absolute abundance of every unique TCRbeta CDR3 rearrangement. For each sample, productive Simpson clonality was calculated as the square root of Simpson's diversity index over productive rearrangements. TCRdb limited this immuneACCESS table to in-frame rearrangements with V and J called. A share of clones is missing; checked studies link under half to unresolved V genes, and the rest is unexplained. From that table come the V and J calls and clone size; the DNA was used to work out D and trimming. Present in this sample are 300,000 to 450,000 clones, around 87% of which were seen just once. The top ten constitute 1.3% of the sample.

The junction carries 13 bases between V and J, which are trimmed by 5 bases and 11 bases respectively. From a lookup of the germline V gene, CDR1 and CDR2 are SGHTA and FQGNSA. Measured from the cysteine to the phenylalanine, the CDR3 is 12 residues long. Just CDR3 DNA is preserved here, 36 bases in frame from base 1. The sequence joins TRBV7-2 to TRBJ1-5, and possibly TRBD1, on 5 matching bases. The receptor was isolated from a man aged 25-45 years who had recovered from COVID-19. Sample: PBMCs or T cells enriched from blood (not recorded which). Here the CDR3 is given as CASSPRTGAQHF. In nucleotide form, the sequence is TGTGCCAGCAGCCCTAGAACAGGAGCCCAGCATTTT.